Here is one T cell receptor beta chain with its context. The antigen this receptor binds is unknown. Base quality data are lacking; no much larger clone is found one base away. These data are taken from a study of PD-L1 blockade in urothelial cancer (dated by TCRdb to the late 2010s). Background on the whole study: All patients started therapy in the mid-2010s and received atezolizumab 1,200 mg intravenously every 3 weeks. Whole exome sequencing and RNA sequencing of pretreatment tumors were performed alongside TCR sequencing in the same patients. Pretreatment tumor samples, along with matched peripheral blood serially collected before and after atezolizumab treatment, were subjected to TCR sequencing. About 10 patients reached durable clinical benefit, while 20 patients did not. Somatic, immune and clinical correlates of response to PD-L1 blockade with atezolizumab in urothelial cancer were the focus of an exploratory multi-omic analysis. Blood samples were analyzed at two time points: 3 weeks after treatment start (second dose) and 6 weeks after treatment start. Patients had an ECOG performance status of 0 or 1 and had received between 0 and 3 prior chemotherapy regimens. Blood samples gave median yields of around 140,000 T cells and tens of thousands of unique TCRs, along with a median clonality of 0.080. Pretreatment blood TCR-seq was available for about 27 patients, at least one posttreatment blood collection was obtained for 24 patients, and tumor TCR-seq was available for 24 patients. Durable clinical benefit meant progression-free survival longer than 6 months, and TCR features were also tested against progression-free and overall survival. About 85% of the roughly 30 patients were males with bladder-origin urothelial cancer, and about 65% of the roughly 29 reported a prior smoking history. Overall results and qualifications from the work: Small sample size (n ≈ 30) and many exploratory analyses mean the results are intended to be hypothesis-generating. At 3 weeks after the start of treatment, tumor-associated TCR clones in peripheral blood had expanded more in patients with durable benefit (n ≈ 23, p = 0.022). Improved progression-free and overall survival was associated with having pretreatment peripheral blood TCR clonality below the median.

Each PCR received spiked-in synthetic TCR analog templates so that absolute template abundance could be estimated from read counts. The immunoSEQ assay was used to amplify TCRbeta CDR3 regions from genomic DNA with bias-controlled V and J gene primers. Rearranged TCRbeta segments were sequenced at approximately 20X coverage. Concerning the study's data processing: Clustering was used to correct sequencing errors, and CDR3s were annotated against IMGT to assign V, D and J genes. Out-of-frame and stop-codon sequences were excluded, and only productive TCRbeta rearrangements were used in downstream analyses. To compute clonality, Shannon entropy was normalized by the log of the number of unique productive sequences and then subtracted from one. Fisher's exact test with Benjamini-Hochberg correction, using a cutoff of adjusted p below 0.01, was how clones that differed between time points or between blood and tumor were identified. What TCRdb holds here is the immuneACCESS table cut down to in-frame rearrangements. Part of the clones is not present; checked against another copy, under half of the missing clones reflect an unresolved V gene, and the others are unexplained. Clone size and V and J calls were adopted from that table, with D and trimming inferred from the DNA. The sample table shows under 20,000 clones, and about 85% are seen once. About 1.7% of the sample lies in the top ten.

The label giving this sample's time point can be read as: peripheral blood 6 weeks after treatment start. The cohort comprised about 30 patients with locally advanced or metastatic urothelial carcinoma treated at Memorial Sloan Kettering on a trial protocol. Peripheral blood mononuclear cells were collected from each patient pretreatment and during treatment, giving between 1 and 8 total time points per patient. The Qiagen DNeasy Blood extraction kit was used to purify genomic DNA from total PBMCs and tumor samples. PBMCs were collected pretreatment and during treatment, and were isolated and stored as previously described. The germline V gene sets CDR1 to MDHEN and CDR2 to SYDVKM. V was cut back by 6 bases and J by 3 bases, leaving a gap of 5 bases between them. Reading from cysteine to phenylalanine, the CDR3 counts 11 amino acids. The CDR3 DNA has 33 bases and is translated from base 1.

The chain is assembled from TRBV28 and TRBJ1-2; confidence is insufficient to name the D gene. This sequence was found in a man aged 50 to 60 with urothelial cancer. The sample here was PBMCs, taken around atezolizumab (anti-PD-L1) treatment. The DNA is TGTGCCAGCAGCAACTACTATGGCTACACCTTC. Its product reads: CASSNYYGYTF.